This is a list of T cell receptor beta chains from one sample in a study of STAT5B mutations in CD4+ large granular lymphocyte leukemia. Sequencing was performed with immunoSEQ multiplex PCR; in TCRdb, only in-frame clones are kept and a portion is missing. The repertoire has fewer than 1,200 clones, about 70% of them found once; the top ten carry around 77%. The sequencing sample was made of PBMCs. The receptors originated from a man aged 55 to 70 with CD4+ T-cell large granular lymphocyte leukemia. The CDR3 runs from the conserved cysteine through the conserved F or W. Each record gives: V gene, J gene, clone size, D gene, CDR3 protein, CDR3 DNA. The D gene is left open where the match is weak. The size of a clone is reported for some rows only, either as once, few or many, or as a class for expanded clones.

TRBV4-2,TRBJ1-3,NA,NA,CASSLPTDSGSTIYF,TGTGCCAGCAGCCTACCGACAGACTCTGGAAGCACCATATATTTT
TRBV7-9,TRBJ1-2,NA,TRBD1,CASRPGTGGAGGYTF,TGTGCCAGCAGACCCGGGACAGGGGGCGCAGGTGGCTACACCTTC
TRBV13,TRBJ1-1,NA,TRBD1,CASSSITGGAEAFF,TGTGCCAGCAGCTCCATAACAGGGGGCGCGGAAGCTTTCTTT
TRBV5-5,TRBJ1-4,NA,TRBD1,CASSFTKTGGSEKLFF,TGTGCCAGCAGCTTTACTAAGACAGGGGGAAGTGAAAAACTGTTTTTT
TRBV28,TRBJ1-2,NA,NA,CASSPESTALYGYTF,TGTGCCAGCAGTCCGGAGTCGACAGCACTATATGGCTACACCTTC
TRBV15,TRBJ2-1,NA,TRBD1,CATSRGTGAYYNEQFF,TGTGCCACCAGCAGAGGGACAGGGGCCTACTACAATGAGCAGTTCTTC
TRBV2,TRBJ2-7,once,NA,CASYRDTYEQYF,TGTGCCAGCTACAGGGATACCTACGAGCAGTACTTC
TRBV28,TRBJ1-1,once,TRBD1,CATYINRGMNTEAFF,TGTGCCACTTACATTAACAGGGGGATGAACACTGAAGCTTTCTTT
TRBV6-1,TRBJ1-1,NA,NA,CASPAGTEAFF,TGTGCCAGCCCAGCGGGCACTGAAGCTTTCTTT
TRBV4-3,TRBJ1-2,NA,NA,CASSQEIQGGYGYTF,TGCGCCAGCAGCCAAGAAATCCAGGGAGGGTATGGCTACACCTTC
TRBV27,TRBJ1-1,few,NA,CASSLYSTSEAFF,TGTGCCAGCAGTTTATACTCGACCTCTGAAGCTTTCTTT
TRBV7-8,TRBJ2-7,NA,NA,CASSQGRASYEQYF,TGTGCCAGCAGCCAAGGAAGGGCCTCCTACGAGCAGTACTTC
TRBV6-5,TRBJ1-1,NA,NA,CASSLGPNTEAFF,TGTGCCAGCAGCCTCGGGCCAAACACTGAAGCTTTCTTT
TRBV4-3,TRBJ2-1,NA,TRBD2,CASSQDGGGIGEQFF,TGCGCCAGCAGCCAAGACGGCGGGGGGATTGGCGAGCAGTTCTTC
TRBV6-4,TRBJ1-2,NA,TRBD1,CASSDSGRGTYTF,TGTGCCAGCAGTGACTCGGGCAGGGGGACATACACCTTC
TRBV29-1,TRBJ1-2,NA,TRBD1,CSVSGQGADGYTF,TGCAGCGTTTCGGGACAGGGGGCAGATGGCTACACCTTC
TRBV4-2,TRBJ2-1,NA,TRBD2,CASSRSGGKYNEQFF,TGTGCCAGCAGCCGTAGCGGGGGGAAGTACAATGAGCAGTTCTTC
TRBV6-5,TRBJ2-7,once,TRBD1,CASSWGQGGYEQYF,TGTGCCAGCAGTTGGGGACAGGGAGGCTACGAGCAGTACTTC
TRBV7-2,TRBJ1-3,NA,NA,CASSSRLGNTIYF,TGTGCCAGCAGCTCCCGCCTCGGAAACACCATATATTTT
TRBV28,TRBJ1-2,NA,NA,CATATEAYGYTF,TGTGCCACAGCAACCGAGGCCTATGGCTACACCTTC
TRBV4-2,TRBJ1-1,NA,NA,CASSHDDRDTEAFF,TGTGCCAGCAGCCACGACGACAGAGACACTGAAGCTTTCTTT
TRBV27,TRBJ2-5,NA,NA,CASSLLGGGSTLQETQYF,TGTGCCAGCAGTTTGCTCGGAGGGGGCTCCACCTTACAAGAGACCCAGTACTTC
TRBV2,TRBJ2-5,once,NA,CASFQGEQTHQETQYF,TGTGCCAGCTTTCAGGGCGAGCAAACCCACCAAGAGACCCAGTACTTC
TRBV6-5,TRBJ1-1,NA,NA,CASSYQSGSTEAFF,TGTGCCAGCAGTTATCAGAGCGGAAGCACTGAAGCTTTCTTT
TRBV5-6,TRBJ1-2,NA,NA,CASSLLDYGYTF,TGTGCCAGCAGCTTGCTGGACTATGGCTACACCTTC
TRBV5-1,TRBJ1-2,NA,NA,CASSFLESYGYTF,TGCGCCAGCAGCTTCCTGGAATCCTATGGCTACACCTTC
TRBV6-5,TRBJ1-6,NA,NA,CASSYGPSENSPLHF,TGTGCCAGCAGTTATGGGCCCTCCGAGAATTCACCCCTCCACTTT
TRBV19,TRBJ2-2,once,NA,CASSIWGENTGELFF,TGTGCCAGTAGTATTTGGGGGGAGAACACCGGGGAGCTGTTTTTT
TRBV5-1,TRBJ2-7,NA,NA,CASSLGGYEQYF,TGCGCCAGCAGCTTGGGGGGGTACGAGCAGTACTTC
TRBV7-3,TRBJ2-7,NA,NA,CASSLAGAHEQYF,TGTGCCAGCAGCTTAGCAGGGGCCCACGAGCAGTACTTC
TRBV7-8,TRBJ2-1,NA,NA,CASSFSGGPYNEQFF,TGTGCCAGCAGCTTCTCCGGGGGGCCCTACAATGAGCAGTTCTTC
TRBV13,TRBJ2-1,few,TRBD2,CASSHGLAGGQGEQFF,TGTGCCAGCAGCCATGGACTAGCGGGGGGGCAAGGGGAGCAGTTCTTC
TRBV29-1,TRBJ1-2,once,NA,CSVEKMAGLTSDYGYTF,TGCAGCGTTGAAAAGATGGCCGGCTTAACGAGTGACTATGGCTACACCTTC
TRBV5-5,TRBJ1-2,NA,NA,CASSLEPNYGYTF,TGTGCCAGCAGCTTGGAGCCTAACTATGGCTACACCTTC
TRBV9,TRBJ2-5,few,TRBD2,CASSAELAGGQETQYF,TGTGCCAGCAGCGCGGAACTAGCGGGGGGCCAAGAGACCCAGTACTTC
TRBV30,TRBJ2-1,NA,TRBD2,CAWSVLGGIYNEQFF,TGTGCCTGGAGTGTACTGGGGGGGATCTACAATGAGCAGTTCTTC
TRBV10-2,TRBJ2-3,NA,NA,CASSVLTGTDTQYF,TGCGCCAGCAGTGTCCTGACGGGGACAGATACGCAGTATTTT
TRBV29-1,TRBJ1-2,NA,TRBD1,CSVTGVDGYTF,TGCAGCGTTACAGGGGTCGATGGCTACACCTTC
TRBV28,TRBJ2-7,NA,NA,CASSSGDLPYEQYF,TGTGCCAGCAGTTCCGGGGACTTACCGTACGAGCAGTACTTC
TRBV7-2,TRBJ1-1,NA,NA,CASSLWVLNTEAFF,TGTGCCAGCAGCTTATGGGTTTTGAACACTGAAGCTTTCTTT